This record covers a single TCR beta chain. The sample is drawn from a study of blood T cell repertoires in COVID-19. Across the study: There were acute and convalescent COVID-19 samples, and they came from the United States, Italy and Spain. Sources were T cells, B-cell-depleted T cells, or PBMCs; the material itself was cDNA or gDNA.

The germline V gene encodes CDR1 SEHNR and CDR2 FQNEAQ (reference sequence). The CDR3 length is 13 residues. V lost 8 bases, J lost 4 bases, and 14 bases lay in between. Methods used by the authors: Scientists estimated how many nucleated cells there were by amplifying reference gene primers. Produced via immunoSEQ multiplex PCR; TCRdb's table is partial and in-frame only. V and J calls and clone size follow that table, whereas D and trimming were derived from the DNA. The table records approximately 98,000 clones, 70% to 85% of them present only once. The chain links TRBV7-9 to TRBJ1-1, with a possible D match to TRBD1 (5 bases). Sequencing used peripheral blood. The source is a woman aged 40 to 49 with acute or convalescent COVID-19. The CDR3 spells CASLGGRGTEAFF. CDR3 bases: TGTGCCAGCCTGGGTGGGAGGGGCACTGAAGCTTTCTTT.